Each of the 25 T cell receptor beta chains below was sequenced from the same sample in a study of blood T cell repertoires in COVID-19. Profiling relied on immunoSEQ multiplex PCR, and the TCRdb table lists in-frame clones only, not all of them. This sample has about 45,000 clones, with roughly nine tenths found just once. The sample comprised peripheral blood. These receptors were collected from a woman of 80 years or more in a cohort sampled during active or convalescent COVID-19.

This chain uses TRBV25-1 with TRBJ1-1; D perhaps matches TRBD1 (5 bases). Germline V lookup: CDR1 MGHDK, CDR2 SYGVNS. The CDR3 has 15 amino acids. The V end was cut by 3 bases, the J end by 3 bases, with 14 bases between. The chain's CDR3 is CASSDQGVAYTEAFF. CDR3 in DNA: TGTGCCAGCAGTGACCAGGGTGTCGCGTACACTGAAGCTTTCTTT.

This clone was picked up a small number of times. V usage is TRBV15 and J usage is TRBJ1-5; perhaps TRBD1 as D (6 bases). The V gene lost 0 bases and the J gene lost 7 bases, with 13 bases spanning the gap. The CDR3 is 15 amino acids. CDR1 is LNHNV, CDR2 YYDKDF, per germline (reference sequence). CDR3 in DNA: TGTGCCACCAGCAGAGATAAAACAGGGCGACAGCCCCAGCATTTT. Amino acids: CATSRDKTGRQPQHF.

This clone was recorded a few times. The chain links TRBV4-3 to TRBJ2-1; TRBD2 matches at 9 bases. The germline V gene has CDR1 LGHNA and CDR2 YSLEER. The ends lost 4 bases at V and 6 bases at J; junction bases unmatched: 7. The CDR3 extends over 15 amino acids. The CDR3 DNA sequence: TGCGCCAGCAGCCCCCTCCTAGCGGGAACCAATGAGCAGTTCTTC. This gives the protein CASSPLLAGTNEQFF.

This chain uses TRBV10-1 with TRBJ1-1; 8 bases agree with TRBD1. Germline V gives CDR1 WNHNN, CDR2 SYGVQD (reference sequence). The CDR3 totals 15 residues. Unmatched junction bases numbered 12, after V lost 5 bases and J lost 7 bases. The CDR3 loop reads CASSSSLGGTGEAFF. In DNA form, the CDR3 reads TGCGCCAGCAGTTCCAGCCTAGGGGGGACAGGTGAAGCTTTCTTT.

The CDR3 sequence: CASGGQRNYGYTF. The CDR3 DNA follows: TGTGCCAGTGGGGGACAGAGAAACTATGGCTACACCTTC. The rearrangement uses TRBV19 and TRBJ1-2, with 7 positions matching TRBD1. Germline V gene sequence: CDR1 LNHDA, CDR2 SQIVND (reference sequence). The length of the CDR3 is 13 residues. The junction had 5 bases not matched to a gene; V was cut back by 8 bases and J by 2 bases.

CDR3 sequence reads: CASTSGGFRDGYTF. The CDR3 bases are TGTGCCAGCACCTCGGGGGGGTTTAGGGATGGCTACACCTTC. This chain joins TRBV27 and TRBJ1-2; TRBD1 might be the D (5 bases). The CDR3 is made up of 14 amino acids. Germline assignment: CDR1 MNHEY and CDR2 SMNVEV (reference sequence). V was pared by 7 bases and J by 6 bases, with 18 bases between.

The rearrangement links TRBV3-1 (or the pseudogene TRBV3-2) to TRBJ1-4, with 9 bases aligning to TRBD1. The germline V gene encodes CDR1 LGHDT and CDR2 YNNKEL (reference sequence). The V gene end was trimmed by 2 bases and the J gene end by 10 bases; junction bases not matched to a gene: 8. The CDR3 runs 15 residues. In DNA, the CDR3 is TGTGCCAGCAGCCAAAGGACAGGGGAATTAGGAAAACTGTTTTTT. Amino acids: CASSQRTGELGKLFF.

The rearrangement joins TRBV7-9 to TRBJ1-4; 9 bases fit TRBD1. Germline assignment: CDR1 SEHNR and CDR2 FQNEAQ (reference sequence). This CDR3 comprises 17 residues. V lost 4 bases to trimming and J lost 2 bases; unmatched junction nucleotides: 8. CDR3 region: CASSSRAGTGTNEKLFF. DNA of the CDR3: TGTGCCAGCAGCTCGCGGGCGGGGACAGGGACTAATGAAAAACTGTTTTTT.

The chain uses TRBV24-1 and TRBJ2-1; possibly TRBD1 for D (5 bases). The V gene's germline CDR1 is KGHDR and CDR2 SFDVKD. The CDR3 is made up of 13 amino acids. V lost 8 bases to trimming and J lost 5 bases, with 12 bases between them. This CDR3 reads CATTSGRNNEQFF. The CDR3 DNA reads as TGTGCCACCACATCAGGGCGGAACAATGAGCAGTTCTTC.

The CDR3 nucleotides read TGTGCCAGCAGCCCCCTTTCGGCCCGCTCTAGAGATACGCAGTATTTT. This gives the protein CASSPLSARSRDTQYF. The V and J genes are TRBV5-4 and TRBJ2-3; D remains unclear. Germline CDR1 and CDR2: SGHNT and YYREEE (reference sequence). The CDR3 covers 16 residues. V was pared by 4 bases and J by 5 bases, with 20 bases between.

CDR3 sequence reads: CASSQVTGATTYGYTF. CDR3 nucleotide sequence: TGCGCCAGCAGCCAAGTCACAGGGGCTACCACCTATGGCTACACCTTC. The V gene is TRBV4-3, the J gene TRBJ1-2, with TRBD1 identical over 7 bases. CDR3 length: 16 residues. Germline lookup yields CDR1 LGHNA and CDR2 YSLEER. The ends lost 1 base at V and 4 bases at J; junction bases unmatched: 9.

The chain recombines TRBV4-1 with TRBJ1-4; tentatively, D is TRBD1 (5 bases). This CDR3 has 15 amino acids. V was trimmed by 1 base and J by 3 bases, leaving 9 bases between them. Germline V gives CDR1 MGHRA, CDR2 YSYEKL. The CDR3 reads CASSQGPGANEKLFF. CDR3 nucleotides: TGCGCCAGCAGCCAAGGCCCGGGGGCTAATGAAAAACTGTTTTTT.

In its sample, this clone was seen once. The chain combines TRBV19 with TRBJ2-7; D is possibly TRBD1 (6 bases). V was clipped by 4 bases and J by 4 bases, with 17 bases between them. This CDR3 comprises 15 residues. Germline CDR1 and CDR2: LNHDA and SQIVND (reference sequence). The CDR3 loop reads CASSTLGGPVYEQYF. As DNA, the CDR3 is TGTGCCAGTAGTACCCTTGGGGGCCCTGTGTACGAGCAGTACTTC.

The count of this clone is one. This sequence joins TRBV3-1 (or the pseudogene TRBV3-2) and TRBJ2-7; TRBD2 matches at 8 bases. The junction had 7 bases not matched to a gene; V was cut back by 4 bases and J by 5 bases. Per the germline V gene, CDR1 is LGHDT and CDR2 is YNNKEL (reference sequence). The CDR3 consists of 14 residues. CDR3 sequence reads: CASSLSGAWNEQYF. The CDR3 nucleotides read TGTGCCAGCAGCCTTAGCGGGGCTTGGAACGAGCAGTACTTC.

This chain uses TRBV7-2 with TRBJ2-1; the match to TRBD2 covers 11 bases. The CDR3 has 18 amino acids. V dropped 0 bases and J dropped 0; count of bases not matched to a gene: 4. Germline CDR1 and CDR2: SGHTA and FQGNSA. CDR3 protein: CASSLALLAGGSYNEQFF. The CDR3 DNA sequence: TGTGCCAGCAGCTTAGCGCTCCTAGCGGGGGGCTCCTACAATGAGCAGTTCTTC.

The chain has TRBV5-1 and TRBJ2-3; 12 bases are shared with TRBD2. Trimming took 3 bases from V and 3 from J; bases not matched to a gene: 2. Germline assignment: CDR1 SGHRS and CDR2 YFSETQ. The CDR3 spans 15 residues. This CDR3 is CASSSGLAGTDTQYF. Here the CDR3 DNA reads TGCGCCAGCAGCTCCGGACTAGCGGGGACAGATACGCAGTATTTT.

The CDR3 coding sequence is TGTGCCTGGAGTGGACTAGCGGGAGTAGGTGATACGCAGTATTTT. It translates to CAWSGLAGVGDTQYF. The rearrangement uses TRBV30 and TRBJ2-3; 12 bases map to TRBD2. With 1 base clipped from V and 6 bases from J, the junction kept 5 bases outside the gene matches. The CDR3 totals 15 residues. Germline V gene sequence: CDR1 GTSNPN, CDR2 SVGIG (reference sequence).

The genes are TRBV2 and TRBJ2-2; TRBD1 matches 7 bases. The CDR3 extends over 13 amino acids. Trimming at V came to 6 bases and at J to 7 bases, leaving 5 bases not matched to a gene. Germline V lookup: CDR1 SNHLY, CDR2 FYNNEI. In nucleotides, the CDR3 is TGTGCCAGCAGGATACAGGGGAACGGGGAGCTGTTTTTT. It translates to CASRIQGNGELFF.

This chain connects TRBV24-1 to TRBJ2-3; 9 bases map to TRBD1. From germline, CDR1 is KGHDR and CDR2 SFDVKD. With V trimmed by 4 bases and J by 2 bases, 6 bases remained unmatched. This CDR3 spans 16 amino acids. Here the CDR3 DNA reads TGTGCCACCAGTGACCCCGGGACAGGGTCCACAGATACGCAGTATTTT. It is translated as CATSDPGTGSTDTQYF.

This CDR3 reads CASAGQANYGYTF. The CDR3 bases are TGCGCCAGCGCGGGGCAGGCTAACTATGGCTACACCTTC. The V gene is TRBV10-2, the J gene TRBJ1-2, with D maybe TRBD1 (5 bases). The CDR3 consists of 13 residues. V was clipped by 8 bases and J by 0 bases, with 10 bases between them. Germline V gene data show CDR1 as WSHSY and CDR2 as SAAADI.

The V call is TRBV5-1, the J call TRBJ2-1; TRBD2 aligns across 15 bases. The J segment lost 7 bases and the V segment lost 4 bases, leaving 6 bases of the junction unmatched. This CDR3 has 16 residues. The germline V gene has CDR1 SGHRS and CDR2 YFSETQ. CDR3: CASSAGLAGGPNEQFF. CDR3 sequence (DNA): TGCGCCAGCAGCGCAGGACTAGCGGGGGGGCCGAATGAGCAGTTCTTC.

The genes are TRBV6-6 and TRBJ2-7; 7 bases align to TRBD1. CDR1 is MNHNY, CDR2 SVGAGI, per germline (reference sequence). CDR3 length equals 15 residues. Trimming removed 5 bases from V and 0 bases from J; junction bases left unmatched: 7. The CDR3 here is CASSDGQVSSYEQYF. CDR3 bases: TGTGCCAGCAGTGACGGACAGGTTAGCTCCTACGAGCAGTACTTC.

The chain combines TRBV20-1 with TRBJ2-3; the D is unclear. The CDR3 is made up of 11 amino acids. V lost 7 bases and J 2 bases, leaving 7 bases between the germline ends. In germline, CDR1 is DFQATT, CDR2 SNEGSKA (reference sequence). CDR3 loop: CSGRYTDTQYF. The CDR3 DNA sequence: TGCAGTGGGAGATACACAGATACGCAGTATTTT.

This rearrangement joins TRBV11-2 to TRBJ1-1; TRBD1 aligns across 11 bases. The junction had 11 bases not matched to a gene; V was cut back by 8 bases and J by 0 bases. Germline V gives CDR1 SGHAT, CDR2 FQNNGV. This CDR3 has 17 amino acids. The CDR3 sequence: CASLPTPGQGVNTEAFF. CDR3 coding DNA: TGTGCCAGCTTACCGACACCGGGACAGGGGGTGAACACTGAAGCTTTCTTT.

This clone appeared once. The chain employs TRBV7-3 and TRBJ2-1; 7 bases line up with TRBD2. Germline V gene lookup returns CDR1 SGHTA and CDR2 FQGTGA. The J segment lost 0 bases and the V segment lost 5 bases, leaving 1 base of the junction unmatched. The CDR3 loop spans 14 amino acids. The CDR3 reads CASSRGGSYNEQFF. The CDR3 DNA reads as TGTGCCAGCAGCCGCGGGGGCTCCTACAATGAGCAGTTCTTC.